The T cell receptor (beta chain) under discussion was sequenced for a study of tumor-infiltrating lymphocytes in primary liver carcinoma. For the study at large: Yields of productive TCRbeta reads ranged from roughly 3.5 to 7.5 million per sample and were similar across tissue types.

Findings of the study overall: Tumor-adjacent and tumor-blood pairs displayed less overlap than did pairs of tumor regions.

Total RNA (roughly 0.45 ug) served as template for TCR beta cDNA synthesis primed by a constant-region primer. The TCR beta library was amplified through three nested multiplex PCR rounds in a modified ARM-PCR procedure. Each of the first two PCR rounds ran approximately 11 cycles with TRBV1-TRBV30 forward and C-beta reverse primers. One entry per CDR3 protein results from TCRdb running MiXCR on the multiplex PCR reads. This sample has fewer than 85,000 distinct CDR3 sequences, with 69% found just once. This clonotype counts as medium-sized. Its specificity is not known. The roughly 17-31 mg bulk tissue piece was not sorted before simultaneous RNA and DNA extraction. Patients were treatment-naive with chronic HBV infection. The CDR3 has 12 amino acids. Germline lookup yields CDR1 SGHDT and CDR2 YYEEEE. V lost 0 bases, J lost 6 bases, and 4 bases lay in between.

Sequencing was done on a sample of tumor-adjacent normal liver tissue. This receptor was identified in a man in his forties with primary liver carcinoma and hepatitis B virus infection. V is TRBV5-6 and J is TRBJ2-1; unclear D gene. The CDR3 loop reads CASSLGTNEQFF. The CDR3 DNA reads TGTGCCAGCAGCTTGGGTACCAATGAGCAGTTCTTC.